This TCR beta chain originates from a study of blood T cells in healthy people across ages (dated by TCRdb to 2014 to 2015). Study-wide context: In model experiments, roughly one uniquely barcoded TCR beta cDNA molecule per two T cells was captured by template switching. The study measured age-related changes in TCR beta repertoire diversity using deep sequencing normalized with unique cDNA molecular identifiers. The donors were split into four age groups: young (average 16 years), middle-aged (around 37), aged (over 55) and long-lived (approximately 80). Using the same blood draw, the study looked at two additional independent replicas of 1 million unique cDNA reads for two donors, one aged 18 to 30 and the other aged 80 or older. Broader findings and caveats from the paper: Bulk unsorted PBMC profiling prevented conclusive comparison of naive and antigen-experienced compartments. The percentage of naive T cells measured by flow cytometry correlated strongly with observed TCR beta diversity. Observed TCR beta diversity per million T cells fell roughly linearly with age, and a significant reduction was already apparent by age roughly 40. Estimates of total diversity from one million sequenced T cells were regarded as lower bounds and underestimates. Because the CMV infection status of the donors was unknown, age-related changes in expanded clonotypes may potentially have been confounded. The long-lived group showed more naive CD4+ T cells, fewer expanded clones and increased TCR diversity than the aged group, suggesting age selection.

This clonotype was seen a handful of times. Its antigen is still unknown. Base qualities are missing; no much larger clone stands one base away. The library was obtained by 5' RACE. The instrument was an Illumina HiSeq 2500. The second PCR ran for about 7 to 11 cycles and used a J-beta primer mix along with a sample-barcoded 5' primer. A unique molecular identifier was introduced onto each TCR beta cDNA molecule by a template-switch 5' adaptor carrying 12 random nucleotides. At least 2.5 million CDR3-containing paired-end reads were obtained from each sample. All of the RNA was converted into first-strand cDNA using the Mint cDNA synthesis kit, with a TRBC-specific oligonucleotide serving as the primer. All cDNA was treated with uracil-DNA glycosylase and then went through a first 18-cycle PCR with the universal primers M1SS and BC2_uni_R. On the study's bioinformatics: For normalization, 1 million high-quality reads, each with a distinct molecular identifier, were randomly selected from each sample. Reads sharing molecular identifiers were discarded rather than binned into consensus sequences. CDR3 identification, clonotype clustering and error correction used MiTCR with a Q25 quality threshold and the strictest error-elimination algorithm. A nonparametric unseen species model with Euler transformation was used to estimate a lower bound on total TCR beta diversity. TCRdb reran the public reads through fastp at Q25 and MiXCR, keeping productive beta chains. Each CDR3 protein appears once, grouped with its most common genes and DNA. TCRdb, rather than the study authors, made the V and J calls. The sample table contains 600,000 to 1,000,000 distinct CDR3 sequences; only one count was recorded for more than 20% of them. Around 3.6% of the sample lies in the top ten.

As encoded in the germline V gene (reference sequence), CDR1 is DFQATT while CDR2 is SNEGSKA. The junction shows trimming of 4 bases on V and 2 bases on J, and the gene matches do not reach 0 bases of it. From the cysteine up to the phenylalanine, the CDR3 has a length of 13 residues. CDR3 DNA is the only sequence kept; it has 39 bases, read in frame from the first base. Systemically healthy Caucasian individuals from Russia, approximately 39 in total and aged about 6 to 100 years, were included as donors. Each donor gave ten milliliters of peripheral blood, drawn into EDTA-treated Vacutainer tubes. Ficoll-Paque density-gradient centrifugation was used to isolate PBMCs, with at least 7 million per sample. Total RNA, at least 5 micrograms per sample, was extracted from PBMCs with Trizol reagent. The percentages of naive CD45RAhigh/CD27high T cells were determined by flow cytometry on a PBMC aliquot from every donor.

This same sample was also taken into another study, of T cells of mothers and their children. That second publication adds: Nine systemically healthy Caucasian individuals, comprising three mothers and their six children, were included as donors. cDNA synthesis used all of the extracted RNA, with about 1.5 ug of RNA in each 15 ul reaction. In the second PCR, the M1S primer added sample barcodes and 2-4 random nucleotides. Over 8 million TCR beta CDR3 reads came from each mother, compared with approximately 3 million reads from each child. Thymic selection shapes the output of TCR recombination in a similar way in related and unrelated pairs, and inherited differences have a minor effect. Normalized repertoire overlap was always slightly but never significantly higher in related than unrelated mother-child pairs. With a sensitivity of approximately 92 clones per million clonotypes, no persistent microchimeric T cell clones were detected. In the study, deep NGS was used to compare the TCR beta repertoires of mothers and children, and features distinguishing related mother-child pairs from unrelated individuals were sought. On average, the children were around 11 +/- 4 years old, while the mothers were roughly 36 +/- 4 years old. Libraries were sequenced on Illumina HiSeq 2000 with 100+100 nt paired-end reads after adapter ligation with NEBNext reagents. Mother and child libraries were prepared a month apart and sequenced in separate runs to prevent cross-contamination. Between roughly 500,000 and 2,000,000 distinct TCR beta clonotypes were identified per donor. Naive TCR beta clonotypes were estimated from low-frequency clonotypes matched to each donor's FACS-determined naive share, without sorting.

Sequenced material: blood. This receptor was obtained from a boy younger than 18 in good health. The chain is assembled from TRBV20-1 and TRBJ2-1; 9 central nucleotides agree with TRBD2. The base sequence is TGCAGTGCTACTAGCGGGACCTACAATGAGCAGTTCTTC. This translates into CSATSGTYNEQFF.